Given below is one TCR beta chain in context. The data derive from a study of cytomegalovirus exposure and HLA in healthy donors. The PCR contained 60 Vbeta and 13 Jbeta primers. Clones were read by immunoSEQ multiplex PCR, and TCRdb kept only the in-frame ones, dropping some. The sample holds 90,000 to 95,000 clones, more than 65% seen once. The CDR3 contains 17 residues. Trimming at V came to 10 bases and at J to 0 bases, leaving 13 bases not matched to a gene. CDR1 LNHDA and CDR2 SQIVND come from the germline V gene (reference sequence). The sequenced material came from PBMCs. The sequence derives from a girl between 2 and 10 years old in good health and CMV-seropositive. This rearrangement joins TRBV19 to TRBJ2-1, with TRBD1 matching 9 bases. The CDR3 region has the DNA TGTGCCACCGAAGGGGGACAGGGACCCCTCTCCTACAATGAGCAGTTCTTC. It is translated as CATEGGQGPLSYNEQFF.